This TCR beta chain was recorded in a study of T cells in Graves' hyperthyroidism and ophthalmopathy. Whole-study findings and limits: For ophthalmopathy, model prediction preceded onset by a median about 6.4 months.

RNA transcripts provided the source from which TCR beta CDR3 regions were amplified. The study used the HTBI primer set for a first-round RT-PCR of the TCR CDR3. Each CDR3 protein is one row after TCRdb ran MiXCR on the multiplex PCR reads. The table includes 250,000 to 350,000 distinct CDR3 sequences, around 20% detected once. The length of the CDR3 is 16 residues. V was trimmed by 2 bases and J by 0 bases, leaving 8 bases between them. Per the germline V gene, CDR1 is SGHAT and CDR2 is FQNNGV. By its share, this clonotype is medium-sized. Its antigen is currently unknown. The rearrangement joins TRBV11-2 to TRBJ1-6, with D perhaps TRBD1 (5 bases). This TCR derives from a man aged 25 to 45 with Graves' ophthalmopathy. The sample was blood. The CDR3 region has the DNA TGTGCCAGCAGCTTACAGGGAAGCTCCTATAATTCACCCCTCCACTTT. Translating gives CASSLQGSSYNSPLHF.